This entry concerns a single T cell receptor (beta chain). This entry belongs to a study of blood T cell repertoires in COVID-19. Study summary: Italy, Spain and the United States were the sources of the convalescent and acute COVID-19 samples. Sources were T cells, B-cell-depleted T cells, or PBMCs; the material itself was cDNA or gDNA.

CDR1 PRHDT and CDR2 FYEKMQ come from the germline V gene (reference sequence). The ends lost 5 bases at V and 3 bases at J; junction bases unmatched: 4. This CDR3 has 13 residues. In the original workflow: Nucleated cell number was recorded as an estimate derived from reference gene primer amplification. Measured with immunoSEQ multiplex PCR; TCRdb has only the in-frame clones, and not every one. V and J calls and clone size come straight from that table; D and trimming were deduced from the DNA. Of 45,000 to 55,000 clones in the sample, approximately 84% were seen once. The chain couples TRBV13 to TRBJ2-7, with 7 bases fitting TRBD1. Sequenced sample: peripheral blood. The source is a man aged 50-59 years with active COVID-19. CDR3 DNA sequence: TGTGCCAGCAGCACGGGACAGAACTACGAGCAGTACTTC. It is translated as CASSTGQNYEQYF.